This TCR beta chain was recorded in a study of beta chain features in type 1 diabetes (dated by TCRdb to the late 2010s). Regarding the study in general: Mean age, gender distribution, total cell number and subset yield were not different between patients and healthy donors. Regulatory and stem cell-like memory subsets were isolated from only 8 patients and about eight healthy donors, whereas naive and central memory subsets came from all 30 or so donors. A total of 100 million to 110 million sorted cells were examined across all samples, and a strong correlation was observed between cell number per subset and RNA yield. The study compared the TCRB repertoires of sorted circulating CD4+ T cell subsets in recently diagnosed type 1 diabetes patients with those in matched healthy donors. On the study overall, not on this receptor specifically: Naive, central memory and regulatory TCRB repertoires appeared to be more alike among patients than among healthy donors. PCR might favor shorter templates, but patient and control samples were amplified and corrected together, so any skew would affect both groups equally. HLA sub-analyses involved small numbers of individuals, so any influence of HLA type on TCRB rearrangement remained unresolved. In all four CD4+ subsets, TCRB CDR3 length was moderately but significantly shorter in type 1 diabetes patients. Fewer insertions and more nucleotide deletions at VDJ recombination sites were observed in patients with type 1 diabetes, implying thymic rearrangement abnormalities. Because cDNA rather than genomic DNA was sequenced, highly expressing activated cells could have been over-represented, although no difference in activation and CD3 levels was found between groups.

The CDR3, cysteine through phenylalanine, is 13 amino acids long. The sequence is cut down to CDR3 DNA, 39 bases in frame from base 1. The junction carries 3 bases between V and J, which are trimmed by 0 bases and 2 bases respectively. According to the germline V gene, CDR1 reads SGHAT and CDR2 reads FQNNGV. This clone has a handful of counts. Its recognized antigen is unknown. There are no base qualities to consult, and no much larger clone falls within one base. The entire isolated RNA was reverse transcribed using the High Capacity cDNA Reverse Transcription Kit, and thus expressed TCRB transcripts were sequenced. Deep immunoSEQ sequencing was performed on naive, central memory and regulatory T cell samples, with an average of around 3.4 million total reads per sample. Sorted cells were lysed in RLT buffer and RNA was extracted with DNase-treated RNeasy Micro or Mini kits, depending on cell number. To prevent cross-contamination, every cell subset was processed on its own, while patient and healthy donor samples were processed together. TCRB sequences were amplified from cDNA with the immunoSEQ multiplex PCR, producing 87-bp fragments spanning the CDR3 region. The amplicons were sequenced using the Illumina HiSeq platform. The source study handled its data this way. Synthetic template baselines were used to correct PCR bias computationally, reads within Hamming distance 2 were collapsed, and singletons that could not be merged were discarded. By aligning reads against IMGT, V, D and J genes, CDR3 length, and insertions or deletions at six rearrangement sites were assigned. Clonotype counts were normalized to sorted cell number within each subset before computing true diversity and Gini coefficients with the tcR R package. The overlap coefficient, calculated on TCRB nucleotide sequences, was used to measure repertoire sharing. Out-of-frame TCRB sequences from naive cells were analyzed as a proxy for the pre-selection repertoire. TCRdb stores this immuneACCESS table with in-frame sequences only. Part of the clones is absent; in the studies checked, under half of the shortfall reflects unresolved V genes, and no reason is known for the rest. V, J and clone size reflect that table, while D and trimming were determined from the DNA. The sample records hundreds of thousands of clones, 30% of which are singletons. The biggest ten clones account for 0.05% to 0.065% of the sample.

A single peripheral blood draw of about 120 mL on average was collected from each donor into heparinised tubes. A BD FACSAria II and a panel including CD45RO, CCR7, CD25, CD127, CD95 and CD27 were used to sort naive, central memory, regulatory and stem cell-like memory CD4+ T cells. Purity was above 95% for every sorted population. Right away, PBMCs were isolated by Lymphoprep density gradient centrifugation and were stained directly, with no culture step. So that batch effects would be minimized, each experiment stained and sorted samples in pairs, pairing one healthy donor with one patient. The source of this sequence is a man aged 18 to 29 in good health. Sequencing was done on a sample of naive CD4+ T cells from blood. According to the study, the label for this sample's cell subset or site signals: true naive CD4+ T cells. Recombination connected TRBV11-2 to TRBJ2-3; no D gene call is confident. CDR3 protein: CASSLDITDTQYF. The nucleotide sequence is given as TGTGCCAGCAGCTTAGACATCACAGATACGCAGTATTTT.